This T cell receptor (beta chain) was profiled in a study of blood T cell repertoires in COVID-19. For the study at large: Sites across the United States, Italy and Spain contributed samples from acute and convalescent COVID-19.

Germline V gene data show CDR1 as SGHNT and CDR2 as YYREEE (reference sequence). The CDR3 spans 15 residues. V dropped 3 bases and J dropped 4 bases, with 14 bases sitting between them. Sequencing was performed with immunoSEQ multiplex PCR; in TCRdb, only in-frame clones are kept and a portion is missing. The sample yields tens of thousands of clones, approximately 90% seen once. J is TRBJ2-1 and V is TRBV5-4; possible D gene TRBD1, 5 bases. This clonotype originated in a human donor with active COVID-19. The donor label of this sample is uncertain. Sequencing was performed on peripheral blood. The CDR3 loop reads CASSSQGTEYNEQFF. Here the CDR3 DNA reads TGTGCCAGCAGCTCCCAGGGAACGGAGTACAATGAGCAGTTCTTC. The variable domain in full, with the rest retrieved from reference TRBV5-4 and TRBJ2-1, is ETGVTQSPTHLIKTRGQQVTLRCSSQSGHNTVSWYQQALGQGPQFIFQYYREEENGRGNFPPRFSGLQFPNYSSELNVNALELDDSALYLCASSSQGTEYNEQFFGPGTRLTVL.